These 15 T cell receptor beta chains were sequenced from one sample in a study of OX40 agonist ivuxolimab in advanced cancers. Produced via immunoSEQ multiplex PCR; TCRdb's table is partial and in-frame only. The repertoire has 95,000 to 150,000 clones, around 93% of them found once; the top ten carry around 0.84%. The sequencing used CD4+ or CD8+ T cells sorted from blood, collected in a trial of the OX40 agonist ivuxolimab. Every receptor here comes from an adult with an advanced solid tumor such as melanoma, head and neck, liver or kidney cancer.

This chain connects TRBV5-1 to TRBJ2-7; possibly TRBD1 for D (7 bases). V dropped 2 bases and J dropped 2 bases, with 14 bases sitting between them. CDR3 length: 15 amino acids. Germline-derived CDR1 and CDR2 are SGHRS and YFSETQ. This chain's CDR3 is CASSFDGGGAYEQYF. In DNA form, the CDR3 reads TGCGCCAGCAGCTTCGATGGAGGGGGCGCCTACGAGCAGTACTTC.

In regard to this clone: At one end, the junction sequence differs from germline, possibly due to a read error. J is TRBJ2-2 and V is TRBV27; a weak D match, TRBD2 (5 bases). In germline, CDR1 is MNHEY, CDR2 SMNVEV (reference sequence). This CDR3 spans 16 amino acids. The CDR3 DNA reads TGTGCCAGCTGTTTCCTCGACTATATGAACACCGGGGAGCTGTTTTTT. It is translated as CASCFLDYMNTGELFF.

The chain uses TRBV6-6 and TRBJ2-5; TRBD1 agrees at 10 bases. The J call is in doubt because the DNA end fits TRBJ2-7 better. Per germline, CDR1 MNHNY and CDR2 SVGAGI (reference sequence). The CDR3 loop spans 14 amino acids. The CDR3 nucleotides read TGTGCCAGCAGAAGACAGGGGGCGAACGACGAGCAGTACTTC. Translating it yields CASRRQGANDEQYF.

The chain couples TRBV2 to TRBJ2-2; 13 bases line up with TRBD2. The trim removed 6 bases at V and 4 bases at J, leaving 5 bases unmatched. The V gene's germline CDR1 is SNHLY and CDR2 FYNNEI. The CDR3 is 16 residues long. CDR3 in amino acids: CASRRTSGSATGELFF. The CDR3 nucleotides are TGTGCCAGCAGAAGGACTAGCGGGAGTGCCACCGGGGAGCTGTTTTTT.

This clone was observed a single time. The V gene is TRBV5-4, the J gene TRBJ1-5, with TRBD1 matching 9 bases. Per the germline V gene, CDR1 is SGHNT and CDR2 is YYREEE (reference sequence). The CDR3 is 14 residues long. Trimming cost V 2 bases and J 7 bases; bases outside gene matches: 4. This CDR3 reads CASSLGGQGQPQHF. The DNA for the CDR3 is TGTGCCAGCAGCTTAGGGGGACAGGGACAGCCCCAGCATTTT. Together with reference TRBV5-4 and TRBJ1-5, the CDR3 gives the full variable domain: ETGVTQSPTHLIKTRGQQVTLRCSSQSGHNTVSWYQQALGQGPQFIFQYYREEENGRGNFPPRFSGLQFPNYSSELNVNALELDDSALYLCASSLGGQGQPQHFGDGTRLSIL.

The rearrangement uses TRBV11-3 and TRBJ2-6; D is possibly TRBD2 (5 bases). Trimming cost V 4 bases and J 0 bases, with 16 bases left between them. This CDR3 has 18 residues. Germline V lookup: CDR1 SGHNT, CDR2 YENEEA. The CDR3: CASSYDPAASSGANVLTF. The CDR3 nucleotides read TGTGCCAGCAGCTACGATCCAGCGGCCTCCTCTGGGGCCAACGTCCTGACTTTC.

The V and J genes are TRBV7-3 and TRBJ2-1; TRBD2 might be the D (6 bases). V was cut by 8 bases and J by 0 bases, with 11 bases left in between. This CDR3 is built from 14 residues. Germline lookup yields CDR1 SGHTA and CDR2 FQGTGA. The CDR3 DNA is TGTGCCAGCGGCCAGGGAGGCTCCTACAATGAGCAGTTCTTC. It yields the protein CASGQGGSYNEQFF.

Written as DNA, the CDR3 is TGTGCCAGTACCGGGACTAGCGTACGCGGGGAGCTGTTTTTT. It encodes CASTGTSVRGELFF. V and J are TRBV19 and TRBJ2-2; 10 bases agree with TRBD2. The trim removed 7 bases at V and 7 bases at J, leaving 6 bases unmatched. Germline-derived CDR1 and CDR2 are LNHDA and SQIVND (reference sequence). The CDR3 consists of 14 residues.

The chain combines TRBV2 with TRBJ1-5; D is unclear. Germline CDR1 SNHLY, CDR2 FYNNEI. There are 15 residues in the CDR3. V gave up 1 base and J gave up 6 bases, with 13 bases separating them. The CDR3 coding sequence is TGTGCCAGCAGTGAAGGAGTCGCTGGAGTTCAGCCCCAGCATTTT. Translating it yields CASSEGVAGVQPQHF.

The genes are TRBV7-3 and TRBJ2-1, with unresolved D. The V gene lost 5 bases and the J gene lost 6 bases, with 5 bases spanning the gap. Germline V gene sequence: CDR1 SGHTA, CDR2 FQGTGA. The CDR3 consists of 11 residues. CDR3 sequence: CASSRGNEQFF. The CDR3 DNA sequence: TGTGCCAGCAGCCGAGGCAATGAGCAGTTCTTC.

The chain couples TRBV11-2 to TRBJ1-4; D is uncertain. CDR3 length: 17 amino acids. CDR1 and CDR2 from the germline V gene are SGHAT and FQNNGV. The ends were cut back, 1 base at V and 4 bases at J, with 16 bases in the middle. The CDR3 DNA sequence: TGTGCCAGCAGCTTAGCTGTCGTGAGCAGCTATAATGAAAAACTGTTTTTT. Encoded protein: CASSLAVVSSYNEKLFF. Supplemented by reference TRBV11-2 and TRBJ1-4, the full variable domain reads EAGVAQSPRYKIIEKRQSVAFWCNPISGHATLYWYQQILGQGPKLLIQFQNNGVVDDSQLPKDRFSAERLKGVDSTLKIQPAKLEDSAVYLCASSLAVVSSYNEKLFFGSGTQLSVL.

CDR3 amino acids: CASSSRLDTQYF. In DNA form, the CDR3 reads TGTGCCAGCTCATCCCGACTAGACACCCAGTACTTC. The chain uses TRBV18 and TRBJ2-5; D perhaps matches TRBD2 (6 bases). This CDR3 has 12 amino acids. Germline V gene sequence: CDR1 KGHSH, CDR2 LQKENI. V dropped 5 bases and J dropped 8 bases, with 12 bases sitting between them.

The chain recombines TRBV29-1 with TRBJ2-1; 8 nucleotides match TRBD1. Germline V gene sequence: CDR1 SQVTM, CDR2 ANQGSEA. V shed 5 bases and J 2 bases; nucleotides not matched to a gene: 2. The CDR3 has 13 residues. CDR3 nucleotides: TGCAGCGTTTCAGGGGGCGCCTACAATGAGCAGTTCTTC. Protein: CSVSGGAYNEQFF.

The chain carries TRBV7-2 and TRBJ2-5; 10 bases map to TRBD2. The CDR3 has 16 residues. J lost 2 bases, V lost 5 bases, and 8 bases had no gene match. In germline, CDR1 is SGHTA, CDR2 FQGNSA. Here the CDR3 reads CASSPTLAGVQETQYF. CDR3 nucleotide sequence: TGTGCCAGCAGCCCCACCCTAGCGGGGGTTCAAGAGACCCAGTACTTC.

The chain recombines TRBV19 with TRBJ1-5; 8 bases are shared with TRBD1. Germline V gene sequence: CDR1 LNHDA, CDR2 SQIVND (reference sequence). V shed 3 bases and J 3 bases; nucleotides not matched to a gene: 7. CDR3 size: 16 residues. As DNA, the CDR3 is TGTGCCAGTAGTATGGGAGGACAGGGAGACAATCAGCCCCAGCATTTT. This translates into CASSMGGQGDNQPQHF.